This T cell receptor (beta chain) originates from a study of T cell repertoires in cytomegalovirus infection. Study summary: Public TCR beta signatures indicated both CMV infection and matching HLA type.

Overall study findings and caveats: Of the TCR beta families, the public ones yielded a cumulative frequency that identified carriers of CMV plus the relevant HLA. CMV-specific TCR beta clonotypes restricted by HLA-C were the ones dominating the ex vivo response.

This CDR3 is built from 14 residues. CDR1 is MDHEN and CDR2 is SYDVKM in the germline V gene. Germline trimming cut 5 bases from V and 2 bases from J; bases unmatched to any gene: 2. TCRdb reanalysed the reads using MiXCR and keeps one entry per CDR3 protein. The sample carries around 300,000 distinct CDR3 sequences, roughly 26% recorded once. To note about this clonotype: Its antigen is currently unknown.

The source is a human donor in good health (CMV status not recorded). Some clones in this sample may be carry-over from other donors' samples. Sequenced: PBMCs. The chain has TRBV28 and TRBJ2-3, with 9 bases matching TRBD2. CDR3 in amino acids: CASSSGGLTDTQYF. CDR3 bases: TGTGCCAGCAGTAGCGGGGGGCTCACAGATACGCAGTATTTT.